This TCR beta chain was captured by sequencing in a study of blood T cells in healthy people across ages. It was with a sample-barcoded 5' primer and a J-beta primer mix that a second PCR of roughly 7 to 11 cycles was run. MiXCR, applied by TCRdb to the 5' RACE reads, yields one record per CDR3 protein. The repertoire has about 800,000 distinct CDR3 sequences, 20% to 30% of them found once; the top ten carry around 3.6%. J was trimmed by 3 bases and V by 6 bases; bases with no gene match: 11. The CDR3 is 16 amino acids. Per the germline V gene, CDR1 is SEHNR and CDR2 is FQNEAQ (reference sequence). These sequences were also reported in another study, on T cells of mothers and their children. That work states: Mothers and children who were related shared slightly more overlap than unrelated pairs, but not significantly more.

The sample taken for sequencing was blood. The J gene is TRBJ2-3, the V gene TRBV7-9; 8 bases agree with TRBD1. The receptor comes from a boy between 10 and 17 years old in good health. CDR3 in DNA: TGTGCCAGCAGTTCCCCCCCGGACAGGGTAACAGATACGCAGTATTTT. Its translation: CASSSPPDRVTDTQYF. Looking up the rest from reference TRBV7-9 and TRBJ2-3 gives the full variable domain: DTGVSQNPRHKITKRGQNVTFRCDPISEHNRLYWYRQTLGQGPEFLTYFQNEAQLEKSRLLSDRFSAERPKGSFSTLEIQRTEQGDSAMYLCASSSPPDRVTDTQYFGPGTRLTVL.